This is a list of T cell receptor beta chains from one sample in a study of cytotoxic CD8 clonotypes in ibrutinib-treated CLL. The method was immunoSEQ multiplex PCR; TCRdb's version includes in-frame clones alone and lacks a portion of them. The table lists roughly 45,000 clones, approximately 65% of them singletons, with roughly 21% in the top ten. Sequenced material: PBMCs, taken after 24 months of ibrutinib treatment. The receptors come from a human donor with chronic lymphocytic leukemia. Both conserved end residues are trimmed from each CDR3. A D gene is named only where the DNA matches it firmly.

j_call: TRBJ2-1
d_call: .
v_call: TRBV7-9
cdr3_aa: ASSLGVGSSYNEQF

j_call: TRBJ2-7
d_call: TRBD2
v_call: TRBV27
cdr3_aa: ASSGRTGGTYEQY

j_call: TRBJ2-7
d_call: .
v_call: TRBV11-3
cdr3_aa: ASSPPGHKNEQY

j_call: TRBJ2-7
d_call: .
v_call: TRBV5-6
cdr3_aa: ASSLGREPSYEQY

j_call: TRBJ2-7
d_call: .
v_call: TRBV5-1
cdr3_aa: ASNDYSTSPNEQY

j_call: TRBJ1-4
d_call: .
v_call: TRBV30
cdr3_aa: AWSGGATNEKLF

j_call: TRBJ1-5
d_call: .
v_call: TRBV6-5
cdr3_aa: ASGGGARNQPQH

j_call: TRBJ1-2
d_call: .
v_call: TRBV28
cdr3_aa: ASSAGQYGYT

j_call: TRBJ2-5
d_call: .
v_call: TRBV4-2
cdr3_aa: ASSQDRIQTQY

j_call: TRBJ2-2
d_call: .
v_call: TRBV9
cdr3_aa: ASKRRDNGELF

j_call: TRBJ2-1
d_call: TRBD2
v_call: TRBV5-1
cdr3_aa: ASRVIAGGPGNEQF

j_call: TRBJ1-5
d_call: .
v_call: TRBV5-1
cdr3_aa: ASSFGGSNQPQH

j_call: TRBJ1-4
d_call: .
v_call: TRBV18
cdr3_aa: ASSPDGGSEKLF

j_call: TRBJ1-1
d_call: .
v_call: TRBV5-6
cdr3_aa: ASSSEGLGYTEAF

j_call: TRBJ1-1
d_call: .
v_call: TRBV5-1
cdr3_aa: ASSFGATEAF

j_call: TRBJ2-5
d_call: TRBD1
v_call: TRBV18
cdr3_aa: ASSQGAQETQY

j_call: TRBJ1-1
d_call: .
v_call: TRBV5-1
cdr3_aa: ASNDVNTEAF

j_call: TRBJ2-1
d_call: TRBD2
v_call: TRBV29-1
cdr3_aa: SSGGTSGSYSYNEQF

j_call: TRBJ1-6
d_call: .
v_call: TRBV5-1
cdr3_aa: ASSLVQGSYNSPLH

j_call: TRBJ2-1
d_call: TRBD2
v_call: TRBV30
cdr3_aa: AWKRGRDNEQF

j_call: TRBJ1-1
d_call: .
v_call: TRBV5-1
cdr3_aa: ASSFTRDTEAF

j_call: TRBJ2-1
d_call: .
v_call: TRBV28
cdr3_aa: ASSPNSHEQF

j_call: TRBJ2-7
d_call: .
v_call: TRBV2
cdr3_aa: ASIWDWGSEQY

j_call: TRBJ1-2
d_call: .
v_call: TRBV18
cdr3_aa: ASSPQEMEIYGYT

j_call: TRBJ2-7
d_call: .
v_call: TRBV9
cdr3_aa: ASSPLWSSYEQY

j_call: TRBJ2-3
d_call: .
v_call: TRBV5-1
cdr3_aa: ASSPGAGFGDTQY

j_call: TRBJ2-5
d_call: .
v_call: TRBV18
cdr3_aa: ASSRSTVEETQY

j_call: TRBJ1-1
d_call: .
v_call: TRBV7-3
cdr3_aa: ASSQPGDAEAF

j_call: TRBJ2-5
d_call: TRBD1
v_call: TRBV11-2
cdr3_aa: ASSRTGPGTQY

j_call: TRBJ2-1
d_call: .
v_call: TRBV5-1
cdr3_aa: ASHQAAEEGEQF

j_call: TRBJ1-4
d_call: .
v_call: TRBV21-1
cdr3_aa: ASSNPRGIPNEKLF

j_call: TRBJ2-7
d_call: .
v_call: TRBV7-6
cdr3_aa: ASSARDGPSYEQY

j_call: TRBJ1-1
d_call: .
v_call: TRBV30
cdr3_aa: AWRRNTEAF

j_call: TRBJ1-4
d_call: .
v_call: TRBV30
cdr3_aa: AWSEVDLASEKLF

j_call: TRBJ1-3
d_call: .
v_call: TRBV4-1
cdr3_aa: ASSLQEGSGNTIY

j_call: TRBJ2-1
d_call: .
v_call: TRBV18
cdr3_aa: ASSLSGSSYNEQF

j_call: TRBJ1-4
d_call: .
v_call: TRBV4-1
cdr3_aa: ASSQEFVKAGKLF

j_call: TRBJ2-3
d_call: TRBD2
v_call: TRBV6-5
cdr3_aa: ASSFGLAADTQY

j_call: TRBJ2-7
d_call: .
v_call: TRBV10-3
cdr3_aa: AISERRLAYEQY

j_call: TRBJ1-1
d_call: .
v_call: TRBV2
cdr3_aa: ASSGGRNTEAF

j_call: TRBJ2-2
d_call: .
v_call: TRBV12-5
cdr3_aa: ASAYGTGELF

j_call: TRBJ2-7
d_call: TRBD1
v_call: TRBV7-2
cdr3_aa: ASSFRQGVYEQY

j_call: TRBJ2-3
d_call: .
v_call: TRBV5-1
cdr3_aa: ASSLAAGDTQY

j_call: TRBJ2-1
d_call: TRBD2
v_call: TRBV7-2
cdr3_aa: ASSPWTSGSFYNEQF

j_call: TRBJ1-5
d_call: .
v_call: TRBV18
cdr3_aa: ASSPTGFQPQH

j_call: TRBJ2-1
d_call: .
v_call: TRBV27
cdr3_aa: ASSLGTVPHNEQF

j_call: TRBJ2-1
d_call: TRBD2
v_call: TRBV20-1
cdr3_aa: SERDLAGF

j_call: TRBJ2-1
d_call: TRBD1
v_call: TRBV5-6
cdr3_aa: ASSLERTGRYNEQF

j_call: TRBJ2-1
d_call: TRBD2
v_call: TRBV6-6
cdr3_aa: ASSLSGSVNEQF

j_call: TRBJ1-1
d_call: TRBD1
v_call: TRBV29-1
cdr3_aa: SVFRTGLNAF

j_call: TRBJ1-5
d_call: TRBD1
v_call: TRBV4-1
cdr3_aa: ASSQVIWTGTEQPQH

j_call: TRBJ1-1
d_call: TRBD1
v_call: TRBV5-6
cdr3_aa: ASSPGTGAGNTEAF

j_call: TRBJ1-4
d_call: .
v_call: TRBV18
cdr3_aa: ASSPRDFGNEKLF

j_call: TRBJ2-4
d_call: .
v_call: TRBV28
cdr3_aa: ASSLGLGAKNIQY

j_call: TRBJ2-2
d_call: .
v_call: TRBV11-1
cdr3_aa: ASMTSFVPGELF